This TCR beta chain was retrieved from a study of read filtering for tumor transcriptome and immune sequencing. Notes on the study in general: In IR-seq, single-read clonotypes were roughly 80% of clonotypes but around 3.2% of reads.

The library was built from about 400 ng RNA with molecular barcoded adaptors for alpha/delta and beta/gamma chains. TCRdb analysed the reads with MiXCR anew, one entry per CDR3 protein. The repertoire includes 43,000 or so distinct CDR3 sequences, approximately 12% of them detected once, and about 14% sits in the top ten. This clonotype has at least ten counts. The antigen is undetermined. Sequenced input: a population of CD138-negative cells sorted from bone marrow. The clonotype was recovered from a donor at least 40 years old with multiple myeloma.

The CDR3 DNA is TGCGCCAGCAGCAAAGAAGTCCACCAAGAGCTTGACGGCTACACCTTC. Translating gives CASSKEVHQELDGYTF. The rearrangement uses TRBV5-1 and TRBJ1-2; D is unclear. There are 16 residues in the CDR3. In germline, CDR1 is SGHRS, CDR2 YFSETQ. V lost 4 bases and J 8 bases, leaving 24 bases between the germline ends.